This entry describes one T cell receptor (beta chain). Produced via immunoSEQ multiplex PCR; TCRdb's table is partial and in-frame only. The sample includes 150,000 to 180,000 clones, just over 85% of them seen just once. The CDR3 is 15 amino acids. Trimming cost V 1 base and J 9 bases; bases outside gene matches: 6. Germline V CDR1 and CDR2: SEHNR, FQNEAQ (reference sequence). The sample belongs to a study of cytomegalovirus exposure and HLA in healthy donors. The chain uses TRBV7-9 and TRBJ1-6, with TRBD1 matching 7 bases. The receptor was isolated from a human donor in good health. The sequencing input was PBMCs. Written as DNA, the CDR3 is TGTGCCAGCAGCTTAGGGGTGGCAGGGGGTTCACCCCTCCACTTT. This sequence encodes CASSLGVAGGSPLHF.